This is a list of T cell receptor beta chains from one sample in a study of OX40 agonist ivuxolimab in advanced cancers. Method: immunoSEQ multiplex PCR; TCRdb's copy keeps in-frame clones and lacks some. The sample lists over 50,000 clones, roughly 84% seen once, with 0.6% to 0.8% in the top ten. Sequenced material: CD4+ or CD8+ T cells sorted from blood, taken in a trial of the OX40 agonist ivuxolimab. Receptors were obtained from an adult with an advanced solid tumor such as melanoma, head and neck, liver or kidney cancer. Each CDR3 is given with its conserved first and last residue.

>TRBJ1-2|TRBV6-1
CASSELAGYGYTF
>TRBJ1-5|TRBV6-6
CASSSRQGLSQHF
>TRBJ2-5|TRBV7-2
CASTLPAGRPRTQYF
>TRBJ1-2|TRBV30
CAWSPGPSEGYTF
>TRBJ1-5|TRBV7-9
CASSPGGIYDQPQHF
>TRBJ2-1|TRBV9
CASSVGVAGETYNEQFF
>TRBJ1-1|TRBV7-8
CTSSSLYSNTEAFF
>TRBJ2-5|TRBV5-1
CASSLERVRETQYF
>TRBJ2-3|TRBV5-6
CASSSLTGIGTDTQYF
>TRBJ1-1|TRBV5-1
CASRSTGRWSTEAFF
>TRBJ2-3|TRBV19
CASMAQGQSTQYF
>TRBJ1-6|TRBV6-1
CASRLGAPYNSPLHF
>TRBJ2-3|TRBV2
CASSQRAGGTDTQYF